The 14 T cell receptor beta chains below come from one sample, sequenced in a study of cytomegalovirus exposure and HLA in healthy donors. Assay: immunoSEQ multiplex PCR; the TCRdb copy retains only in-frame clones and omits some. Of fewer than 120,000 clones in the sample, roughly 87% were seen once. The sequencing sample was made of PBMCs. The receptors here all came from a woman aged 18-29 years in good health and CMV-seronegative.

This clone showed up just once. CDR3 amino acids: CASGAAGGKTQYF. The CDR3 region has the DNA TGTGCTAGTGGAGCAGCGGGGGGAAAGACCCAGTACTTC. The gene calls are TRBV12-5 and TRBJ2-5; 9 bases match TRBD2. J was trimmed by 6 bases and V by 6 bases; bases with no gene match: 5. The CDR3 totals 13 residues. CDR1 is LGHNT, CDR2 FRNRAP, per germline. Based on the CDR3 plus reference TRBV12-5 and TRBJ2-5, the full variable domain is DARVTQTPRHKVTEMGQEVTMRCQPILGHNTVFWYRQTMMQGLELLAYFRNRAPLDDSGMPKDRFSAEMPDATLATLKIQPSEPRDSAVYFCASGAAGGKTQYFGPGTRLLVL.

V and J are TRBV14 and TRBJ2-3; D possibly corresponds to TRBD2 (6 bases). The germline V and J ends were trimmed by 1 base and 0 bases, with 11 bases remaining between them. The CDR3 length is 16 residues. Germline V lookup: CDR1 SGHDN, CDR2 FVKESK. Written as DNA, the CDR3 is TGTGCCAGCAGCCAAGGGGACTTTTCTAGCACAGATACGCAGTATTTT. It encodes CASSQGDFSSTDTQYF.

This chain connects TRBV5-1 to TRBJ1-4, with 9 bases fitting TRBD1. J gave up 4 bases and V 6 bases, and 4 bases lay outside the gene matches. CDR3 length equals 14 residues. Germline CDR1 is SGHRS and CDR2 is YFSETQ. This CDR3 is CASTTGQGNEKLFF. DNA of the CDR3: TGCGCCAGCACCACGGGACAGGGTAATGAAAAACTGTTTTTT.

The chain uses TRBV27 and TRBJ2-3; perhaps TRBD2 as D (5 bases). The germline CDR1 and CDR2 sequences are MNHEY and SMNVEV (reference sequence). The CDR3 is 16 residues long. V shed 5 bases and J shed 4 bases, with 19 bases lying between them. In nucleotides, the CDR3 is TGTGCCAGCAGTGTAAATGGACTCACGGGCCCAGATACGCAGTATTTT. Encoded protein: CASSVNGLTGPDTQYF.

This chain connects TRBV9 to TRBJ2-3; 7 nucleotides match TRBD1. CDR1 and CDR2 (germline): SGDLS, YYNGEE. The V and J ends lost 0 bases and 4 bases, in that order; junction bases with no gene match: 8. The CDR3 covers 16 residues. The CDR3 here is CASSVAPNRGADTQYF. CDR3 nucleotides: TGTGCCAGCAGCGTAGCACCAAACAGGGGCGCAGATACGCAGTATTTT.

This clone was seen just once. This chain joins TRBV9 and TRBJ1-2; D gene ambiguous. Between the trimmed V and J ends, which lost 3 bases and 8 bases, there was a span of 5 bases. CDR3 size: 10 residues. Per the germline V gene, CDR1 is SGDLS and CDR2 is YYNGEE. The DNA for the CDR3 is TGTGCCAGCAGCGGTCTCGGCTACACCTTC. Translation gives CASSGLGYTF. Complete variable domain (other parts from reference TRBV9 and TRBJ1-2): DSGVTQTPKHLITATGQRVTLRCSPRSGDLSVYWYQQSLDQGLQFLIQYYNGEERAKGNILERFSAQQFPDLHSELNLSSLELGDSALYFCASSGLGYTFGSGTRLTVV.

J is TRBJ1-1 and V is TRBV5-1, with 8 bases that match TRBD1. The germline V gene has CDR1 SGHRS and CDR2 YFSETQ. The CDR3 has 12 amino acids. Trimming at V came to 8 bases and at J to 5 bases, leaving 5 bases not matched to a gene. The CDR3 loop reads CASSTGGTEAFF. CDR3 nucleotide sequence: TGCGCCAGTTCTACAGGGGGAACTGAAGCTTTCTTT.

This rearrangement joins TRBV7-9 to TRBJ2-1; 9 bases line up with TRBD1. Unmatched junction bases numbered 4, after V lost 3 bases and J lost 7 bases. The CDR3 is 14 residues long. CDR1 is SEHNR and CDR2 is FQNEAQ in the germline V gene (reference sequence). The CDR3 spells CASSLGDRVNEQFF. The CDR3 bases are TGTGCCAGCAGCTTGGGGGACAGGGTTAATGAGCAGTTCTTC.

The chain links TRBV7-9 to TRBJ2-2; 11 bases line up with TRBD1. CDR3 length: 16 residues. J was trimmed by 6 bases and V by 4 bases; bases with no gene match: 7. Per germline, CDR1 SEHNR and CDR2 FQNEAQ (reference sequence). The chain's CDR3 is CASSSRGQGVSGELFF. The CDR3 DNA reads TGTGCCAGCAGCTCTAGGGGACAGGGGGTATCCGGGGAGCTGTTTTTT.

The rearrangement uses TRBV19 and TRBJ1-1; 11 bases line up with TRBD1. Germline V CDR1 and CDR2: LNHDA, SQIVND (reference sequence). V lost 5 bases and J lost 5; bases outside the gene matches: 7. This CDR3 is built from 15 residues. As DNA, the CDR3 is TGTGCCAGTAGTCTTGGACAGGGGGCGAAAACTGAAGCTTTCTTT. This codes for CASSLGQGAKTEAFF.

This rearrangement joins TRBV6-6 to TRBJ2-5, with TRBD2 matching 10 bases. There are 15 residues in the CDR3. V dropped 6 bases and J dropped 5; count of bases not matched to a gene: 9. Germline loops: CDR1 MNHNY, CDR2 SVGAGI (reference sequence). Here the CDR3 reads CASSSLAGFTETQYF. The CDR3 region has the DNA TGTGCCAGCAGCTCACTAGCGGGGTTTACGGAGACCCAGTACTTC.

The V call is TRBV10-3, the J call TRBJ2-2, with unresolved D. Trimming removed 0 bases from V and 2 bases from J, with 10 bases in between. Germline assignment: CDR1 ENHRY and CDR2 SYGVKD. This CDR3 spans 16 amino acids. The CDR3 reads CAISESGQVNTGELFF. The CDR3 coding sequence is TGTGCCATCAGTGAGTCGGGTCAGGTAAACACCGGGGAGCTGTTTTTT.

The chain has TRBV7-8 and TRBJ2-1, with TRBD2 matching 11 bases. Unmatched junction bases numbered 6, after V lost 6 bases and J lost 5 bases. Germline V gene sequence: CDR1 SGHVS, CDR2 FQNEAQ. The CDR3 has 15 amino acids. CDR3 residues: CASRLGLAVDNEQFF. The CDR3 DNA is TGTGCCAGCAGGTTGGGACTAGCGGTCGACAATGAGCAGTTCTTC.

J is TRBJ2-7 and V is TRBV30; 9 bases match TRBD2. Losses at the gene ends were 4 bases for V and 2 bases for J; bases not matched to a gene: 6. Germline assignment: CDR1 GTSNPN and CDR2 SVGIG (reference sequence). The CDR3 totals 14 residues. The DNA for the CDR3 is TGTGCCTGGACCTCGGGACTAGCAACCTACGAGCAGTACTTC. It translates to CAWTSGLATYEQYF.